The source of this T cell receptor (beta chain) is a study of blood T cell repertoires in COVID-19. Study processing details: Estimated nucleated cell counts came from reference gene primer amplification. The table came from immunoSEQ multiplex PCR; TCRdb's copy has only in-frame clones and leaves some out. The DNA gave D and trimming, while V, J and clone size come from that table. The sample contains approximately 89,000 clones, under 85% of which appear only once. This clone was observed once. The CDR3 length is 14 residues. Germline V CDR1 and CDR2: SQVTM, ANQGSEA. J gave up 4 bases and V 4 bases, and 6 bases lay outside the gene matches.

The rearrangement uses TRBV29-1 and TRBJ2-2, with 7 bases matching TRBD1. Sequencing was carried out using peripheral blood. This receptor was identified in a man aged 65 to 85 with acute or convalescent COVID-19. CDR3 loop: CSVAAGTATGELFF. CDR3 in DNA: TGCAGCGTTGCGGCCGGGACAGCCACCGGGGAGCTGTTTTTT.